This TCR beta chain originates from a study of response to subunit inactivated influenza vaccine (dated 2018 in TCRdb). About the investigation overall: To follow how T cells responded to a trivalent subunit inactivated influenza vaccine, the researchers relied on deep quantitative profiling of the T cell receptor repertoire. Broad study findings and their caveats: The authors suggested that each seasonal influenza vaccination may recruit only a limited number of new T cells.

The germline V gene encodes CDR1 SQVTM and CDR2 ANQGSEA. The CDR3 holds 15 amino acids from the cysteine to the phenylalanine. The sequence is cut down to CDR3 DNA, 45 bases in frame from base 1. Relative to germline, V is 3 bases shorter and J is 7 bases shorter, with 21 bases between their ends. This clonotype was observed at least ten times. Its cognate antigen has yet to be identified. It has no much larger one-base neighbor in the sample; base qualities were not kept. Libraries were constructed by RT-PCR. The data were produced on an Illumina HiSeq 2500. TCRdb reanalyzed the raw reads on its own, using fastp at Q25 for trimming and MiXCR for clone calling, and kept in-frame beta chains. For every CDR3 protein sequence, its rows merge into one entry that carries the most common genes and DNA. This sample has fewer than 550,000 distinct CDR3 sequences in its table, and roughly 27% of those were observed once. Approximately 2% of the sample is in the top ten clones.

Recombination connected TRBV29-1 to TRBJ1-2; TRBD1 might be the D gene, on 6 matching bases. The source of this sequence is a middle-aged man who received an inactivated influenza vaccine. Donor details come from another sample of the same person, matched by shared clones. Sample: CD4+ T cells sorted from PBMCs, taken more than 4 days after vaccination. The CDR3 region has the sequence CSVEIRPGDSSGYTF. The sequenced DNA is TGCAGCGTTGAGATAAGACCAGGGGACTCTAGTGGCTACACCTTC.